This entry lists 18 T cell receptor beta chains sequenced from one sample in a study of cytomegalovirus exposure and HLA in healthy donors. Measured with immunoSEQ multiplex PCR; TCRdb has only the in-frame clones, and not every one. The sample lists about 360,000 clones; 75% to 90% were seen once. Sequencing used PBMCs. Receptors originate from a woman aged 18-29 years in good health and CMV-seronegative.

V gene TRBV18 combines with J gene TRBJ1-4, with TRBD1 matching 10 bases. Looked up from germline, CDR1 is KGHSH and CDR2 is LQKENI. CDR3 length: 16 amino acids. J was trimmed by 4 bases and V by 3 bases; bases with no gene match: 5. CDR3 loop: CASSPGQGYRNEKLFF. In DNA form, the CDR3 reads TGTGCCAGCTCACCGGGACAGGGGTACCGTAATGAAAAACTGTTTTTT.

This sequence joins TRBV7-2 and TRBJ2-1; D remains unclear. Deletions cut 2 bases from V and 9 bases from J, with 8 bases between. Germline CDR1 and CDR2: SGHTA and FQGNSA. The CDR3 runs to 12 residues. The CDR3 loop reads CASSLSVGEQFF. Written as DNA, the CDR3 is TGTGCCAGCAGCTTATCAGTTGGTGAGCAGTTCTTC.

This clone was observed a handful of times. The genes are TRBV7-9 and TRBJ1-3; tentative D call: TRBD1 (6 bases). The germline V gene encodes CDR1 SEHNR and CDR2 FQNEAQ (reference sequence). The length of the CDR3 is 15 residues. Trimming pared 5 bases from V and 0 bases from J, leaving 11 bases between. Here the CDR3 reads CASSPRGFSGNTIYF. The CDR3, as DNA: TGTGCCAGCAGCCCGAGGGGGTTCTCTGGAAACACCATATATTTT.

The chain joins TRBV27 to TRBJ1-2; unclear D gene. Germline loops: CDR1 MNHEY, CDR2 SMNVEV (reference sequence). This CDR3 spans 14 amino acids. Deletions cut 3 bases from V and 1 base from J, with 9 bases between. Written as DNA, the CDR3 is TGTGCCAGCAGTTTCGCGGGAATTAACTATGGCTACACCTTC. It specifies CASSFAGINYGYTF.

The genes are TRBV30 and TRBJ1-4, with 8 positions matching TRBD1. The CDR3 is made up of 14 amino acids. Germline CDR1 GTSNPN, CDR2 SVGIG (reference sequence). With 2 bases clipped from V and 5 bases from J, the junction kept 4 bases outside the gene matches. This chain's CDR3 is CAWSSTGGNEKLFF. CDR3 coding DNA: TGTGCCTGGAGTTCCACAGGGGGGAATGAAAAACTGTTTTTT.

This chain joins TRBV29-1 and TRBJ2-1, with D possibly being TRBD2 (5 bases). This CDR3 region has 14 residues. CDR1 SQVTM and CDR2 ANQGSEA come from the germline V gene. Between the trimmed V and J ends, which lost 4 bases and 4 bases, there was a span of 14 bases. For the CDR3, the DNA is TGCAGCGTTGGGCCCAAGACGGGGTACAATGAGCAGTTCTTC. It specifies CSVGPKTGYNEQFF.

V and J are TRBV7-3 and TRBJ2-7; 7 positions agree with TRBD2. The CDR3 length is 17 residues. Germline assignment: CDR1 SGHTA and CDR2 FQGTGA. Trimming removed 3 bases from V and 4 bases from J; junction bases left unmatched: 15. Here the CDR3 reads CASSLMGRGLVKYEQYF. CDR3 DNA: TGTGCCAGCAGCTTGATGGGGCGAGGACTAGTGAAATACGAGCAGTACTTC.

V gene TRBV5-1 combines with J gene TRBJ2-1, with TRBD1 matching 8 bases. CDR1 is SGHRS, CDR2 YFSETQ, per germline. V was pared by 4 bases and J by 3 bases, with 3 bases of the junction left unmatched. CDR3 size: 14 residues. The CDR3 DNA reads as TGCGCCAGCAGCACAGACAGGGGCTACAATGAGCAGTTCTTC. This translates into CASSTDRGYNEQFF. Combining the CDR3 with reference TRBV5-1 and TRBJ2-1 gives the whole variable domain KAGVTQTPRYLIKTRGQQVTLSCSPISGHRSVSWYQQTPGQGLQFLFEYFSETQRNKGNFPGRFSGRQFSNSRSEMNVSTLELGDSALYLCASSTDRGYNEQFFGPGTRLTVL.

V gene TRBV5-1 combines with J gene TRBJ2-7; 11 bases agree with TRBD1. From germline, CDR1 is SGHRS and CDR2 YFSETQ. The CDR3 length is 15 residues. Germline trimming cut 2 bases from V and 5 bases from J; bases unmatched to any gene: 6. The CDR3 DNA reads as TGCGCCAGCAGCTTAATTGGACAGGGGGCTGACGAGCAGTACTTC. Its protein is CASSLIGQGADEQYF.

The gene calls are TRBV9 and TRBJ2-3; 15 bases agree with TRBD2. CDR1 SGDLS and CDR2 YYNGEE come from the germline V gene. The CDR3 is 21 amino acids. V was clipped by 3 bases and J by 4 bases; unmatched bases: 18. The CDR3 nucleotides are TGTGCCAGCAGCGGGCCCACGCATTTCGGGACTAGCGGGGGGCCACCAGATACGCAGTATTTT. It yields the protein CASSGPTHFGTSGGPPDTQYF. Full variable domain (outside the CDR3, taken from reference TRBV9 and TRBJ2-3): DSGVTQTPKHLITATGQRVTLRCSPRSGDLSVYWYQQSLDQGLQFLIQYYNGEERAKGNILERFSAQQFPDLHSELNLSSLELGDSALYFCASSGPTHFGTSGGPPDTQYFGPGTRLTVL.

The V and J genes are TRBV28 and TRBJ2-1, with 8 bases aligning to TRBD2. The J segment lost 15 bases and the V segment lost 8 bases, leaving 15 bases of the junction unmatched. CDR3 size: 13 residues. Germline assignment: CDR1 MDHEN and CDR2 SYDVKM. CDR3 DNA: TGTGCCAGCGAGGTGGTAGCGGGAATAAGGCCGTTCTTC. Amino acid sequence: CASEVVAGIRPFF.

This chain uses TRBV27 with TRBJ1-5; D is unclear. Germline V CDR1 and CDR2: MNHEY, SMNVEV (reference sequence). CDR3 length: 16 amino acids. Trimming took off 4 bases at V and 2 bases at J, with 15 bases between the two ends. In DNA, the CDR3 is TGTGCCAGCAGTTCCCTCCACGTAAGAGGCAATCAGCCCCAGCATTTT. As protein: CASSSLHVRGNQPQHF.

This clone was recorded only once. In DNA, the CDR3 is TGCGCCAGCAGCTTGGTGACAGCCTCCTACAATGAGCAGTTCTTC. Translation: CASSLVTASYNEQFF. The chain carries TRBV5-1 and TRBJ2-1, with a tentative D call TRBD1 (5 bases). CDR3 length: 15 amino acids. The V end was cut by 0 bases, the J end by 0 bases, with 7 bases between. CDR1 and CDR2 (germline): SGHRS, YFSETQ.

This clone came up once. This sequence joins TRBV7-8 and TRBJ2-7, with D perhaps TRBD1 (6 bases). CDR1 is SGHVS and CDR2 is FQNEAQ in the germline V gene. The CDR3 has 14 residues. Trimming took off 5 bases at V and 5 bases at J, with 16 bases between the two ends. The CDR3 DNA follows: TGTGCCAGCAGCAGACAGGCGGCGTATAACGAGCAGTACTTC. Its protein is CASSRQAAYNEQYF. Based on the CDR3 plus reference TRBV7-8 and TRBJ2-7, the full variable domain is GAGVSQSPRYKVAKRGQDVALRCDPISGHVSLFWYQQALGQGPEFLTYFQNEAQLDKSGLPSDRFFAERPEGSVSTLKIQRTQQEDSAVYLCASSRQAAYNEQYFGPGTRLTVT.

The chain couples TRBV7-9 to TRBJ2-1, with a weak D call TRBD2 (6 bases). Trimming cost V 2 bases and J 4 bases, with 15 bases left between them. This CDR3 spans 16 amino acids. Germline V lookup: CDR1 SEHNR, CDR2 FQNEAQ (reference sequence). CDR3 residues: CASSLQTEGHYNEQFF. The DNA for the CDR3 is TGTGCCAGCAGCTTACAAACGGAGGGGCATTACAATGAGCAGTTCTTC.

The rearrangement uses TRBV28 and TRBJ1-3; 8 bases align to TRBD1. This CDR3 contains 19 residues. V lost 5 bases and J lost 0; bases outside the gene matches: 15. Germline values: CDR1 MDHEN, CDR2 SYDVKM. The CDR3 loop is CASSRGQGLKGLSGNTIYF. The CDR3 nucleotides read TGTGCCAGCAGTCGAGGACAGGGATTAAAGGGTCTCTCTGGAAACACCATATATTTT.

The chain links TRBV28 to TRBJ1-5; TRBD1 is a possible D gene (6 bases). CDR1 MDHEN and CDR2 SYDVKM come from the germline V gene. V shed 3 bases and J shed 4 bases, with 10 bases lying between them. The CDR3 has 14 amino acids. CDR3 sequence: CASSLGAQNQPQHF. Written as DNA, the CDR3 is TGTGCCAGCAGTTTGGGGGCCCAAAATCAGCCCCAGCATTTT.

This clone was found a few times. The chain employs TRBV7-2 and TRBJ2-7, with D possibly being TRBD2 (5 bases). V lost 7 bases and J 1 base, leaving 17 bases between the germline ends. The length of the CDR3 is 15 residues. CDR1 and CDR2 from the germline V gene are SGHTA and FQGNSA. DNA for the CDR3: TGTGCCAGCACCCGGGGTGGCGGGCCTTCCTACGAGCAGTACTTC. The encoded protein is CASTRGGGPSYEQYF.